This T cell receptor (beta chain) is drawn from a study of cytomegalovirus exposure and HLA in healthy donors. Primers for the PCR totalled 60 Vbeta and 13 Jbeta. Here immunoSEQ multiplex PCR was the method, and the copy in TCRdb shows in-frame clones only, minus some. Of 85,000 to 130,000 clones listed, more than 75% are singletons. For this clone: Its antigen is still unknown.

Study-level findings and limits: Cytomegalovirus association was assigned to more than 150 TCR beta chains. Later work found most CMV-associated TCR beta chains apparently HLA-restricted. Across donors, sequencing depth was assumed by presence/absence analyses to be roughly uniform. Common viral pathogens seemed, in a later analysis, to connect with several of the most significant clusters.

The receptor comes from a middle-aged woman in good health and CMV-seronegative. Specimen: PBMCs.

CDR3 sequence (DNA): TGTGCCAGCAGTGCCCTGGGGGGTTTTAGCAATCAGCCCCAGCATTTT. This gives the protein CASSALGGFSNQPQHF. This chain joins TRBV2 and TRBJ1-5; possible D gene TRBD1, 5 bases. CDR3 length equals 16 residues. Per the germline V gene, CDR1 is SNHLY and CDR2 is FYNNEI. With 4 bases removed from V and 0 bases from J, the gap between germline ends came to 13 bases.